The 28 T cell receptor beta chains in this list originate from one sample, sequenced in a study of T-cell memory formation after mild COVID-19. TCRdb used MiXCR to reprocess the 5' RACE reads, holding one entry per CDR3 protein. The data contain hundreds of thousands of distinct CDR3 sequences, about 15% of them singletons. The sample taken for sequencing was PBMCs or a T cell subset sorted from them (not recorded which). These receptor sequences come from a man between 18 and 29 years old who had mild COVID-19 (a few samples of this study predate the infection). Cell type and time point are not known.

This clonotype was seen repeatedly, ten times or more. The rearrangement links TRBV12-3 or TRBV12-4 to TRBJ2-2, with 8 nucleotides matching TRBD2. Trimming took 6 bases from V and 4 from J; bases not matched to a gene: 7. This CDR3 contains 15 residues. The CDR3 region is CASSPRGGSTGELFF. In DNA, the CDR3 is TGTGCCAGCAGCCCCCGGGGGGGAAGCACCGGGGAGCTGTTTTTT.

The chain uses TRBV6-5 and TRBJ2-3; D may be TRBD1 (5 bases). The CDR3 loop spans 13 amino acids. Trimming removed 8 bases from V and 3 bases from J, with 12 bases in between. Germline CDR1 reads MNHEY; CDR2 reads SVGAGI. The CDR3 coding sequence is TGTGCCAGCGGGGCTCCCGGGACAGATACGCAGTATTTT. It is translated as CASGAPGTDTQYF.

This clonotype appeared a few times. The rearrangement uses TRBV20-1 and TRBJ1-6, with 9 bases that match TRBD1. Germline assignment: CDR1 DFQATT and CDR2 SNEGSKA (reference sequence). The CDR3 sequence is 14 residues long. V was clipped by 5 bases and J by 10 bases; unmatched bases: 9. The CDR3 is CSAPRQGQGSPLHF. The CDR3 nucleotides read TGCAGTGCTCCCCGCCAGGGACAGGGATCACCCCTCCACTTT.

This clonotype was seen a handful of times. This rearrangement joins TRBV11-2 to TRBJ1-1, with D possibly matching TRBD1 (5 bases). CDR1 is SGHAT, CDR2 FQNNGV, per germline. Deletions cut 5 bases from V and 11 bases from J, with 18 bases between. This CDR3 comprises 13 residues. The CDR3 sequence is CASSPLFRGEAFF. The CDR3 DNA reads TGTGCCAGCAGCCCCCTTTTTCGGGGGGAGGCTTTCTTT.

CDR3 sequence (DNA): TGTGCCAGCAGGACGGGGGACCGTCAAGTCACCGGGGAGCTGTTTTTT. Encoded protein: CASRTGDRQVTGELFF. This chain joins TRBV7-6 and TRBJ2-2; possible D gene TRBD2, 6 bases. Germline values: CDR1 SGHVS, CDR2 FNYEAQ. Trimming stripped 6 bases from V and 4 bases from J, with 18 bases between. The CDR3 loop spans 16 amino acids.

This clonotype was picked up a small number of times. CDR3 bases: TGCGCCAGCAGCAACCTGGGGGCAGATACGCAGTATTTT. This translates into CASSNLGADTQYF. The rearrangement links TRBV5-1 to TRBJ2-3; D assignment may be TRBD1 or TRBD2 (5 bases each). Germline V gene data show CDR1 as SGHRS and CDR2 as YFSETQ. Trimming took off 4 bases at V and 4 bases at J, with 10 bases between the two ends. The CDR3 covers 13 residues.

V and J are TRBV7-3 and TRBJ2-3; D is undetermined. The CDR3 sequence is 14 residues long. Germline V lookup: CDR1 SGHTA, CDR2 FQGTGA. V lost 4 bases to trimming and J lost 4 bases, with 12 bases between them. CDR3 loop: CASSSRQEPDTQYF. The CDR3 DNA sequence: TGTGCCAGCAGCTCCCGACAAGAACCAGATACGCAGTATTTT.

V usage is TRBV11-2 and J usage is TRBJ2-7; no clear D. With 0 bases removed from V and 6 bases from J, the gap between germline ends came to 12 bases. Germline assignment: CDR1 SGHAT and CDR2 FQNNGV. CDR3 length equals 14 residues. The CDR3 loop is CASSLDLAVSEQYF. The CDR3 DNA reads as TGTGCCAGCAGCTTAGATTTGGCTGTTTCCGAGCAGTACTTC.

This clonotype was counted a few times. The chain joins TRBV6-6 to TRBJ2-3; no firm D call. This CDR3 comprises 15 residues. V was shortened by 2 bases and J by 0 bases, with 9 bases between the two germline ends. CDR1 MNHNY and CDR2 SVGAGI come from the germline V gene (reference sequence). Written as DNA, the CDR3 is TGTGCCAGCAGTTACCCGCAGCCTAGCACAGATACGCAGTATTTT. Translated, it gives CASSYPQPSTDTQYF.

This clonotype was seen only once. The CDR3, as DNA: TGTGCCAGCAGCAGCAGGACAGCGGATAGCGGCGGCTACACCTTC. Protein: CASSSRTADSGGYTF. The rearrangement joins TRBV7-2 to TRBJ1-2, with D tentatively TRBD1 (6 bases). With 5 bases removed from V and 8 bases from J, the gap between germline ends came to 21 bases. The CDR3 has 15 residues. CDR1 and CDR2 from the germline V gene are SGHTA and FQGNSA.

Only a few counts were recorded for this clonotype. The V and J genes are TRBV7-9 and TRBJ1-1; D possibly corresponds to TRBD1 (6 bases). The V and J ends lost 4 bases and 3 bases respectively, with 12 bases between them. CDR1 is SEHNR and CDR2 is FQNEAQ in the germline V gene (reference sequence). The CDR3 length is 14 residues. The CDR3 DNA sequence: TGTGCCAGCAGCTCACAGGGTTTGGACACTGAAGCTTTCTTT. Its protein product is CASSSQGLDTEAFF.

Here the CDR3 reads CASSEGTGVVYGYTF. In nucleotides, the CDR3 is TGTGCCAGCAGTGAGGGGACAGGGGTGGTCTATGGCTACACCTTC. The genes are TRBV2 and TRBJ1-2, with TRBD1 identical over 10 bases. This CDR3 spans 15 amino acids. Losses at the gene ends were 3 bases for V and 4 bases for J; bases not matched to a gene: 5. Germline assignment: CDR1 SNHLY and CDR2 FYNNEI.

The gene calls are TRBV7-9 and TRBJ1-2, with unresolved D. Germline values: CDR1 SEHNR, CDR2 FQNEAQ (reference sequence). V lost 5 bases to trimming and J lost 4 bases, with 5 bases between them. The CDR3 is made up of 11 amino acids. CDR3 DNA: TGTGCCAGCAGCGCGGTCTATGGCTACACCTTC. This sequence encodes CASSAVYGYTF.

This clonotype was seen ten or more times. This chain joins TRBV18 and TRBJ2-5, with a tentative D call TRBD2 (5 bases). This CDR3 has 13 amino acids. Between the trimmed V and J ends, which lost 6 bases and 3 bases, there was a span of 11 bases. CDR1 is KGHSH and CDR2 is LQKENI in the germline V gene. The CDR3 reads CASSRGVEETQYF. The CDR3 nucleotides are TGTGCCAGCTCCCGGGGAGTTGAAGAGACCCAGTACTTC.

This clonotype turned up a few times. The chain uses TRBV20-1 and TRBJ1-3, with unresolved D. V shed 4 bases and J shed 1 base, with 5 bases lying between them. CDR1 and CDR2 from the germline V gene are DFQATT and SNEGSKA (reference sequence). CDR3 length: 12 amino acids. The CDR3 sequence: CSAKGSGNTIYF. DNA of the CDR3: TGCAGTGCTAAGGGTTCTGGAAACACCATATATTTT.

This clonotype appeared a few times. The V gene is TRBV29-1, the J gene TRBJ2-6; maybe TRBD2 (6 bases). Trimming took off 0 bases at V and 3 bases at J, with 24 bases between the two ends. The length of the CDR3 is 20 residues. The germline CDR1 and CDR2 sequences are SQVTM and ANQGSEA. The CDR3 DNA follows: TGCAGCGTTGAAGATCGTGGCCCCCGGTCCCCGGGGGTTGGGGCCAACGTCCTGACTTTC. Its translation: CSVEDRGPRSPGVGANVLTF.

In this sample, this clonotype turned up a few times. V and J are TRBV7-2 and TRBJ1-1; tentatively, D is TRBD1 (6 bases). V was clipped by 5 bases and J by 4 bases, with 17 bases between them. CDR1 and CDR2 (germline): SGHTA, FQGNSA. CDR3 length: 15 residues. CDR3 coding DNA: TGTGCCAGCAGCGCCATGTCAGGGGTTGGCACTGAAGCTTTCTTT. Protein: CASSAMSGVGTEAFF. Looking up the rest from reference TRBV7-2 and TRBJ1-1 gives the full variable domain: GAGVSQSPSNKVTEKGKDVELRCDPISGHTALYWYRQSLGQGLEFLIYFQGNSAPDKSGLPSDRFSAERTGGSVSTLTIQRTQQEDSAVYLCASSAMSGVGTEAFFGQGTRLTVV.

Remarks on this clonotype: A junction end diverges from the germline sequence, so it may reflect a read error. This sequence joins TRBV7-6 and TRBJ1-4; D possibly corresponds to TRBD1 (5 bases). This CDR3 is built from 13 residues. The germline V gene encodes CDR1 SGHVS and CDR2 FNYEAQ. The CDR3 coding sequence is TGTGCCAGCAGCCCTCTGGAGGGGCTCATTAACGGGTTT. This gives the protein CASSPLEGLINGF.

The chain uses TRBV28 and TRBJ1-1; 9 bases fit TRBD1. The CDR3 sequence is 12 residues long. V lost 1 base, J lost 10 bases, and 1 base stayed unmatched. Germline V lookup: CDR1 MDHEN, CDR2 SYDVKM. This chain's CDR3 is CASSLSGQGAFF. Here the CDR3 DNA reads TGTGCCAGCAGTTTATCGGGACAGGGAGCTTTCTTT.

This clonotype was detected a few times. The chain recombines TRBV20-1 with TRBJ2-3; D might be TRBD1 or TRBD2, each matching 5 bases. The ends were cut back, 1 base at V and 4 bases at J, with 9 bases in the middle. The CDR3 sequence is 13 residues long. Germline V lookup: CDR1 DFQATT, CDR2 SNEGSKA (reference sequence). The CDR3 is CSARVGAPDTQYF. The CDR3 nucleotides read TGCAGTGCTAGAGTCGGGGCCCCAGATACGCAGTATTTT.

This clonotype was seen more than once but under ten times. The chain uses TRBV7-9 and TRBJ1-5; 7 bases agree with TRBD1. The CDR3 sequence is 14 residues long. V dropped 2 bases and J dropped 9; count of bases not matched to a gene: 7. CDR1 and CDR2 (germline): SEHNR, FQNEAQ (reference sequence). CDR3 amino acids: CASSLNPRGSPQHF. The CDR3 DNA sequence: TGTGCCAGCAGCTTAAACCCCAGGGGGTCGCCCCAGCATTTT.

In this sample, this clonotype turned up a few times. The chain links TRBV7-3 to TRBJ1-1, with D uncertain. V lost 5 bases and J lost 6, with 13 bases in between. The germline V gene has CDR1 SGHTA and CDR2 FQGTGA. The CDR3 length is 13 residues. In DNA, the CDR3 is TGTGCCAGCAGCCAAATTCCCGGGGCTGAAGCTTTCTTT. Translating gives CASSQIPGAEAFF.

The chain carries TRBV20-1 and TRBJ2-3; 8 positions agree with TRBD2. Germline assignment: CDR1 DFQATT and CDR2 SNEGSKA (reference sequence). This CDR3 contains 12 residues. CDR3 protein: CSLGGARNTQYF. The DNA of the CDR3 is TGCAGCCTCGGGGGGGCCAGGAATACGCAGTATTTT.

With regard to this clonotype: Its ends do not fully match the called genes, so a read error is possible. V usage is TRBV12-3 or TRBV12-4 and J usage is TRBJ2-3, with a possible D match to TRBD2 (6 bases). The CDR3 totals 13 residues. CDR3 sequence reads: CASSLGGVGDTQF. In nucleotides, the CDR3 is TGTGCCAGCAGTTTGGGCGGGGTAGGGGATACGCAGTTT.

This clonotype was seen only a few times. This rearrangement joins TRBV12-3 or TRBV12-4 to TRBJ1-4; 9 nucleotides match TRBD1. CDR3 length: 15 amino acids. The J segment lost 8 bases and the V segment lost 6 bases, leaving 10 bases of the junction unmatched. As DNA, the CDR3 is TGTGCCAGCAGCCAGGGACAGGGATTACGGGAAAAACTGTTTTTT. Translation: CASSQGQGLREKLFF.

This clonotype was seen a handful of times. The chain employs TRBV20-1 and TRBJ2-1; D may be TRBD1 or TRBD2 (6 bases each). Germline lookup yields CDR1 DFQATT and CDR2 SNEGSKA (reference sequence). The CDR3 spans 14 residues. V dropped 3 bases and J dropped 5 bases, with 14 bases sitting between them. CDR3 in DNA: TGCAGTGCTAGGGTCGGGGGCCTTCACAATGAGCAGTTCTTC. Translation gives CSARVGGLHNEQFF.

J is TRBJ2-1 and V is TRBV5-1; no definite D call. Deletions cut 2 bases from V and 3 bases from J, with 12 bases between. This CDR3 contains 15 residues. Per the germline V gene, CDR1 is SGHRS and CDR2 is YFSETQ. The CDR3 DNA reads TGCGCCAGCAGCTTATCACCCGGCGGCTACAATGAGCAGTTCTTC. Translating it yields CASSLSPGGYNEQFF. Full variable domain (outside the CDR3, taken from reference TRBV5-1 and TRBJ2-1): KAGVTQTPRYLIKTRGQQVTLSCSPISGHRSVSWYQQTPGQGLQFLFEYFSETQRNKGNFPGRFSGRQFSNSRSEMNVSTLELGDSALYLCASSLSPGGYNEQFFGPGTRLTVL.

The V gene is TRBV5-1, the J gene TRBJ2-5; 7 positions match TRBD2. V shed 5 bases and J 1 base; nucleotides not matched to a gene: 2. This CDR3 contains 13 residues. Looked up from germline, CDR1 is SGHRS and CDR2 is YFSETQ. Here the CDR3 DNA reads TGCGCCAGCAGGGCGGGGGTCCAAGAGACCCAGTACTTC. Translating it yields CASRAGVQETQYF. Using reference TRBV5-1 and TRBJ2-5 for the parts outside the CDR3, the full variable domain is KAGVTQTPRYLIKTRGQQVTLSCSPISGHRSVSWYQQTPGQGLQFLFEYFSETQRNKGNFPGRFSGRQFSNSRSEMNVSTLELGDSALYLCASRAGVQETQYFGPGTRLLVL.